This TCR beta chain was sequenced during a study of identical twins. There were only healthy Caucasians among the donors. Template switching added a universal primer binding site, and final cDNA carried unique molecular identifiers. Each CDR3 protein is one row after TCRdb ran MiXCR on the 5' RACE reads. The repertoire has roughly 350,000 distinct CDR3 sequences, about 9% of them found once; the top ten carry around 8.6%. This clonotype appeared a few times. The antigen remains unidentified. Study results and caveats: Zero-insertion findings could be partly confounded by invariant cells (MAIT and iNKT cells). The study found that models underestimated out-of-frame TCR alpha sharing in monozygotic twins.

Germline V CDR1 and CDR2: GTSNPN, SVGIG (reference sequence). The CDR3 is 12 amino acids. Trimming shortened V by 5 bases and J by 1 base, and 5 bases separated the two germline ends. Sequencing was done on a sample of naive T cells sorted from blood. V gene TRBV30 combines with J gene TRBJ2-2, with D possibly being TRBD1 (5 bases). This receptor was taken from a woman between 50 and 59 years old in good health. CDR3 amino acids: CAWDRNTGELFF. In DNA, the CDR3 is TGTGCCTGGGACAGGAACACCGGGGAGCTGTTTTTT.